Shown below are 15 T cell receptor beta chains from a single sample sequenced in a study of shared clonotypes between healthy human individuals. Libraries were prepared by immunoSEQ multiplex PCR; TCRdb keeps only in-frame clonotypes and omits some of them. This sample has 600,000 to 800,000 clones, with 55% to 75% found just once. What was sequenced was memory CD4+ T cells sorted from blood. This sample's subset: CD45RA-negative fraction. The receptors stem from a woman aged 25 to 45 in good health.

This clone has only one observation. The chain uses TRBV29-1 and TRBJ2-3; perhaps D is TRBD1 or TRBD2 (6 bases each). This CDR3 contains 12 residues. With 4 bases removed from V and 6 bases from J, the gap between germline ends came to 11 bases. The germline V gene has CDR1 SQVTM and CDR2 ANQGSEA. CDR3 DNA: TGCAGCGTTGCGAGAGGGGGGGATACGCAGTATTTT. Encoded protein: CSVARGGDTQYF.

The chain recombines TRBV23-1 with TRBJ2-2; TRBD1 is a possible D gene (5 bases). TRBV23-1 is treated as an ORF (open reading frame) with a function not yet certain. This CDR3 has 16 residues. V dropped 2 bases and J dropped 1 base, with 11 bases sitting between them. The CDR3 DNA follows: TGCGCCAGCAGTCAAAAAGACAGATTGAACACCGGGGAGCTGTTTTTT. Translation: CASSQKDRLNTGELFF.

The rearrangement uses TRBV10-3 and TRBJ1-1, with TRBD1 as a possible D gene (5 bases). The CDR3 is 13 amino acids. V was pared by 6 bases and J by 3 bases, with 11 bases between. Germline V lookup: CDR1 ENHRY, CDR2 SYGVKD. The CDR3 loop is CAIRAEGDTEAFF. CDR3 nucleotides: TGTGCCATCAGGGCAGAAGGGGACACTGAAGCTTTCTTT.

The chain links TRBV6-5 to TRBJ2-2; the D gene could be TRBD1 or TRBD2 (5 bases each). The CDR3 is 15 amino acids. Between the trimmed V and J ends, which lost 7 bases and 4 bases, there was a span of 16 bases. Germline assignment: CDR1 MNHEY and CDR2 SVGAGI. The chain's CDR3 is CASNSPGRGTGELFF. The CDR3 DNA sequence: TGTGCCAGCAATTCGCCGGGACGAGGCACCGGGGAGCTGTTTTTT.

The rearrangement joins TRBV15 to TRBJ2-1; D gene ambiguous. V was clipped by 7 bases and J by 6 bases, with 13 bases between them. Looked up from germline, CDR1 is LNHNV and CDR2 is YYDKDF (reference sequence). The CDR3 sequence is 13 residues long. This chain's CDR3 is CATKTPVRNEQFF. As DNA, the CDR3 is TGTGCCACCAAAACTCCAGTTCGCAATGAGCAGTTCTTC.

The chain links TRBV14 to TRBJ2-1; 13 bases map to TRBD2. With 2 bases clipped from V and 7 bases from J, the junction kept 5 bases outside the gene matches. The CDR3 is 16 residues long. Looked up from germline, CDR1 is SGHDN and CDR2 is FVKESK. The CDR3 DNA reads as TGTGCCAGCAGCCAATTGACTAGCGGGAGGCAAAATGAGCAGTTCTTC. The encoded protein is CASSQLTSGRQNEQFF.

This clone was seen more than once but under ten times. The chain links TRBV6-1 to TRBJ2-4; possibly TRBD1 for D (7 bases). Germline values: CDR1 MNHNS, CDR2 SASEGT. The CDR3 runs 13 residues. Trimming took off 7 bases at V and 6 bases at J, with 13 bases between the two ends. This CDR3 reads CASTQGDLNIQYF. Written as DNA, the CDR3 is TGTGCCAGCACGCAGGGGGACTTAAACATTCAGTACTTC.

This chain's CDR3 is CASSLGTGNGELFF. CDR3 bases: TGCGCCAGCAGCTTGGGGACAGGGAACGGGGAGCTGTTTTTT. This chain links TRBV5-1 with TRBJ2-2; 8 nucleotides agree with TRBD1. Germline CDR1 SGHRS, CDR2 YFSETQ. CDR3 length: 14 amino acids. V trimming: 0 bases; J trimming: 7 bases; junction bases outside the gene matches: 2.

The rearrangement uses TRBV11-2 and TRBJ2-2; either TRBD1 or TRBD2 may supply D (5 bases each). CDR1 and CDR2 from the germline V gene are SGHAT and FQNNGV. The CDR3 length is 16 residues. Trimming stripped 0 bases from V and 6 bases from J, with 14 bases between. In DNA form, the CDR3 reads TGTGCCAGCAGCTTAGAACGGGGTACAGGACCCGGGGAGCTGTTTTTT. It is translated as CASSLERGTGPGELFF.

This chain joins TRBV7-2 and TRBJ2-2; D possibly uses TRBD1 or TRBD2 (5 bases each). There are 16 residues in the CDR3. Trimming stripped 5 bases from V and 3 bases from J, with 16 bases between. CDR1 is SGHTA and CDR2 is FQGNSA in the germline V gene. This CDR3 reads CASSGPSGRYTGELFF. CDR3 bases: TGTGCCAGCAGCGGGCCCTCGGGACGCTACACCGGGGAGCTGTTTTTT.

The CDR3: CASSPDGYFGYEQYF. The DNA of the CDR3 is TGTGCCAGCAGCCCCGATGGTTATTTCGGATACGAGCAGTACTTC. The V gene is TRBV14, the J gene TRBJ2-7; D unclear. CDR1 is SGHDN and CDR2 is FVKESK in the germline V gene. V was shortened by 4 bases and J by 4 bases, with 17 bases between the two germline ends. This CDR3 comprises 15 residues. The full variable domain, with the rest looked up from reference TRBV14 and TRBJ2-7, is EAGVTQFPSHSVIEKGQTVTLRCDPISGHDNLYWYRRVMGKEIKFLLHFVKESKQDESGMPNNRFLAERTGGTYSTLKVQPAELEDSGVYFCASSPDGYFGYEQYFGPGTRLTVT.

The rearrangement joins TRBV30 to TRBJ1-2; D not resolved. V was clipped by 3 bases and J by 7 bases, with 15 bases between them. The CDR3 sequence is 13 residues long. From germline, CDR1 is GTSNPN and CDR2 SVGIG (reference sequence). The CDR3 here is CAWRNPGQRGYTF. The CDR3 DNA is TGTGCCTGGAGAAACCCCGGCCAGCGTGGCTACACCTTC.

This chain connects TRBV4-2 to TRBJ2-3, with TRBD1 as a possible D gene (5 bases). Germline lookup yields CDR1 LGHNA and CDR2 YNFKEQ. CDR3 length: 19 amino acids. With 1 base removed from V and 0 bases from J, the gap between germline ends came to 20 bases. CDR3 amino acids: CASSQVAGGAEPSTDTQYF. The DNA of the CDR3 is TGTGCCAGCAGCCAAGTTGCCGGTGGGGCAGAGCCTAGCACAGATACGCAGTATTTT.

This rearrangement joins TRBV7-2 to TRBJ2-6; no definite D call. Germline CDR1 SGHTA, CDR2 FQGNSA. Deletions cut 4 bases from V and 2 bases from J, with 9 bases between. This CDR3 has 15 residues. CDR3 region: CASSWSTAGANVLTF. The CDR3, as DNA: TGTGCCAGCAGCTGGTCCACGGCTGGGGCCAACGTCCTGACTTTC. The full variable domain, completed using reference TRBV7-2 and TRBJ2-6, is GAGVSQSPSNKVTEKGKDVELRCDPISGHTALYWYRQSLGQGLEFLIYFQGNSAPDKSGLPSDRFSAERTGGSVSTLTIQRTQQEDSAVYLCASSWSTAGANVLTFGAGSRLTVL.

J is TRBJ2-3 and V is TRBV28; D gene unclear. CDR3 length equals 13 residues. The V gene lost 3 bases and the J gene lost 2 bases, with 6 bases spanning the gap. Germline V gene lookup returns CDR1 MDHEN and CDR2 SYDVKM. CDR3 coding DNA: TGTGCCAGCAGTTTTGTCAACACAGATACGCAGTATTTT. This translates into CASSFVNTDTQYF.